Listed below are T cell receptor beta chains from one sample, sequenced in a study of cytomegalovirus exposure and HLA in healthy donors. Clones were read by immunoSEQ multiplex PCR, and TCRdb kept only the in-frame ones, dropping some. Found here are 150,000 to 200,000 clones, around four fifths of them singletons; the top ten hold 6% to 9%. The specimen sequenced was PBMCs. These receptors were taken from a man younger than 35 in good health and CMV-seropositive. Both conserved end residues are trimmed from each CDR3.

CDR3 protein: ASSLDSAGTEAF; V gene: TRBV4-3; J gene: TRBJ1-1
CDR3 protein: ASSQVQRHTDTQY; V gene: TRBV4-1; J gene: TRBJ2-3
CDR3 protein: ASAGERGDTQY; V gene: TRBV6-4; J gene: TRBJ2-3
CDR3 protein: ASSPDRYNQPQH; V gene: TRBV28; J gene: TRBJ1-5
CDR3 protein: ASSFVNEQY; V gene: TRBV5-4; J gene: TRBJ2-7
CDR3 protein: ASSELMASGRALEETQY; V gene: TRBV2; J gene: TRBJ2-5
CDR3 protein: ATSRRWVLQETQY; V gene: TRBV15; J gene: TRBJ2-5
CDR3 protein: ASTPSGRTTEQF; V gene: TRBV27; J gene: TRBJ2-1
CDR3 protein: ASSLNPGLAGETSFFETQY; V gene: TRBV28; J gene: TRBJ2-5
CDR3 protein: ASSEEVSGGWGQETQY; V gene: TRBV2; J gene: TRBJ2-5
CDR3 protein: ASSLAGGGGAEQY; V gene: TRBV5-1; J gene: TRBJ2-7
CDR3 protein: SVEGSAQGGFWTDTQY; V gene: TRBV29-1; J gene: TRBJ2-3
CDR3 protein: ASSFRGTPNTGELF; V gene: TRBV27; J gene: TRBJ2-2
CDR3 protein: ASSLYAASGYEGYT; V gene: TRBV4-3; J gene: TRBJ1-2